This T cell receptor (beta chain) is from a study of beta chain features in type 1 diabetes. Study-wide points: Junctions at VDJ sites from type 1 diabetes patients had fewer insertions and more deletions. Compared with healthy donors, patients appeared to share more similar naive, central memory and regulatory TCRB repertoires. Significant though moderate, a shortening of TCRB CDR3s appeared in all four CD4+ subsets of Type 1 diabetes patients. It was possible that PCR favored shorter templates, equally so in patients and controls.

The CDR3 covers 16 residues. From germline, CDR1 is LGHNA and CDR2 YNFKEQ. Unmatched junction bases numbered 12, after V lost 4 bases and J lost 3 bases. This clone has a handful of counts. Its antigen is still unknown. cDNA synthesis used the whole RNA isolate, giving expressed TCRB sequences. Sequencing of naive, central memory and regulatory T cell samples gave an average of approximately 3.8 million reads. The table came from immunoSEQ multiplex PCR; TCRdb's copy has only in-frame clones and leaves some out. The sample lists more than 100,000 clones, 7% to 10% seen once, with 0.65% to 0.75% in the top ten.

Sample: central memory CD4+ T cells from blood. The V call is TRBV4-2, the J call TRBJ2-7; 7 bases align to TRBD2. The sequence was collected from a man aged 30-40 years with type 1 diabetes. Written as DNA, the CDR3 is TGTGCCAGCAGCCGGGGCGGAGCGGGGCGCTTCTACGAGCAGTACTTC. This gives the protein CASSRGGAGRFYEQYF.